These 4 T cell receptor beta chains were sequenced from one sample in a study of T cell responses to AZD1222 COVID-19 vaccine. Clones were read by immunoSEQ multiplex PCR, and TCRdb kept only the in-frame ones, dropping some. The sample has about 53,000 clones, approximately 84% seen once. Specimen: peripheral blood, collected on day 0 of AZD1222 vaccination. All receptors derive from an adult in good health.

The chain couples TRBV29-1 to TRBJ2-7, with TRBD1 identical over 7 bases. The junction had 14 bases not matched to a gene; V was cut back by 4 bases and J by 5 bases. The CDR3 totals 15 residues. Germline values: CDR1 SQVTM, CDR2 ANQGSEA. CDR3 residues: CSVVREGRGMDEQYF. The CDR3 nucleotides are TGCAGCGTTGTCCGAGAGGGCAGGGGGATGGACGAGCAGTACTTC.

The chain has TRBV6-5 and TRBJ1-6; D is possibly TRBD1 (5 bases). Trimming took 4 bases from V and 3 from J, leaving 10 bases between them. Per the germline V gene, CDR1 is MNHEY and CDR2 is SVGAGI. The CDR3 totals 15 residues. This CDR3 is CASSSAGHYNSPLHF. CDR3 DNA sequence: TGTGCCAGCAGTTCAGCCGGACACTATAATTCACCCCTCCACTTT.

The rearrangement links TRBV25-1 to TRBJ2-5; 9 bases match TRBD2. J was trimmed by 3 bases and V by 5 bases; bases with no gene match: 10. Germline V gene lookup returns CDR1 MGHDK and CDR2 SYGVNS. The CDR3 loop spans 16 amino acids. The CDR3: CASSHVSGSKKETQYF. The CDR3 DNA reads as TGTGCCAGCAGTCACGTTAGCGGGAGCAAGAAAGAGACCCAGTACTTC.

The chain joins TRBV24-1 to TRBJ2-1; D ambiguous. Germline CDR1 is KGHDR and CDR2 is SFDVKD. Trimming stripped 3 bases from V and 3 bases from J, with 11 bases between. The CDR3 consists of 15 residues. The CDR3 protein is CATSDQNGDYNEQFF. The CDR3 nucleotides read TGTGCCACCAGTGATCAGAACGGAGACTACAATGAGCAGTTCTTC.